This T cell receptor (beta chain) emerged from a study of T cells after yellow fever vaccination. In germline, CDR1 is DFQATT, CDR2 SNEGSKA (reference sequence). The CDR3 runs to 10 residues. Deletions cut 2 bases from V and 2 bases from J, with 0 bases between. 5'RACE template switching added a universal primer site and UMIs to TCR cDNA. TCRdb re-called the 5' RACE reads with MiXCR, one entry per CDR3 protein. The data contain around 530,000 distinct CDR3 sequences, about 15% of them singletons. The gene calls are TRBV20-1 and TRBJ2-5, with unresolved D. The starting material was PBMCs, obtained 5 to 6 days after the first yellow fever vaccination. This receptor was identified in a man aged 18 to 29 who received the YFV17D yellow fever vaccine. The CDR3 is CSARQETQYF. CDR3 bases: TGCAGTGCTAGACAAGAGACCCAGTACTTC.